This T cell receptor (beta chain) was sequenced in a study of CD8+ T cells in alopecia areata. Study-wide results and limits: Unlike in mice, where it was clearer, TCR sharing across patients was less clear, possibly HLA-related.

As concerns this clone: Its specificity is not known.

cDNA prepared by RNA extraction and subsequent reverse transcription served as the template for sequencing. Using immunoSEQ multiplex PCR, the repertoire was profiled, and TCRdb retains in-frame clones only, with some absent. The sample includes about 190,000 clones, 60% to 70% of them seen just once. The CDR3 has 14 residues. Germline CDR1 is SQVTM and CDR2 is ANQGSEA. V lost 6 bases and J lost 3; bases outside the gene matches: 6. The treatment was: oral pan-JAK inhibitor, 5-10 mg twice daily. The V gene is TRBV29-1, the J gene TRBJ2-5; 11 bases are a match to TRBD2. This sequence originates from a human donor with alopecia areata. The input for sequencing was CD4+ T cells sorted from blood, taken at week 4, from a patient treated with tofacitinib. CDR3 protein: CSVVLAGVEETQYF. In DNA, the CDR3 is TGCAGCGTCGTACTAGCGGGAGTGGAAGAGACCCAGTACTTC. The entire variable domain, with the rest obtained from reference TRBV29-1 and TRBJ2-5, is as follows: SAVISQKPSRDICQRGTSLTIQCQVDSQVTMMFWYRQQPGQSLTLIATANQGSEATYESGFVIDKFPISRPNLTFSTLTVSNMSPEDSSIYLCSVVLAGVEETQYFGPGTRLLVL.